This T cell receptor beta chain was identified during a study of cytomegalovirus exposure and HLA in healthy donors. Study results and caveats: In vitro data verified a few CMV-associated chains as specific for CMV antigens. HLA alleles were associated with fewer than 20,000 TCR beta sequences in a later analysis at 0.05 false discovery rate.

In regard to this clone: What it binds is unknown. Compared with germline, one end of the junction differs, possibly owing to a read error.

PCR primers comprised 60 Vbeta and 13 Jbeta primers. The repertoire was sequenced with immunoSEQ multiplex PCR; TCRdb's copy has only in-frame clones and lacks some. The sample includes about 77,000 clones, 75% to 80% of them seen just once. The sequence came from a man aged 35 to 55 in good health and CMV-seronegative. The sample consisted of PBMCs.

The CDR3 DNA follows: TGTTCCAGCAGCTTAGGACAGGGGACCACTAGCACAGATACGCAGTATTTT. The encoded protein is CSSSLGQGTTSTDTQYF. V usage is TRBV7-9 and J usage is TRBJ2-3; 9 positions agree with TRBD1. This CDR3 region has 17 residues. Germline V gene data show CDR1 as SEHNR and CDR2 as FQNEAQ (reference sequence).